Reported below is one T cell receptor beta chain. This clone appeared a single time. Its antigen has not been determined. No clone much larger than this one lies a single base away; base qualities are absent. This sample is part of a study of cytomegalovirus exposure and HLA in healthy donors (dated by TCRdb to 2016 to 2017). Study-wide context: According to an earlier analysis of around 600 of the donors, about 179 million T cells yielded approximately 120 million unique TCR beta sequences and 276 Gb of sequence data. The study used immunosequencing to profile the T cell repertoires of around 600 subjects and linked those repertoires to cytomegalovirus serostatus. In the later analysis, no new phenotypic data were used to find candidate immune exposures; instead, reliance was placed on TCR beta sequences and their occurrence across donors. Roughly 5 DR-DQ haplotypes were handled as single units for association and clustering, since linkage in the cohort was strong. Donor age, sex, ethnicity and CMV serostatus were compiled alongside the repertoire data. The genetic ancestry cluster associated with self-reported Caucasian donors included 65% to 90% of the roughly 400 genotyped donors. The study aimed to test whether cataloging public T cell receptors could reveal signatures of past pathogen exposure. Among about 360 genotyped donors of the cohort, an average of 235,054 unique TCR beta nucleotide sequences were sequenced per donor, approximately 20% of them non-productive. To study patterns of TCR occurrence, a later analysis re-analyzed previously published TCR beta repertoires from 550 to 800 donors and added high-resolution HLA genotyping. The number of donors typed differed by locus, with 629-630 for A, B, C, DRB1 and DQB1, roughly 520 for DQA1, about 610 for DPA1, and around 460 for DPB1. In a later genetic analysis, genome-wide SNP genotypes for about 65% of the 666 donors were used, and that subset was treated as a discovery cohort. All discovery cohort repertoires had been generated on a single sequencing platform. To predict cytomegalovirus infection status, the study brought together high-throughput TCR immunosequencing, statistical association of individual TCRs with disease status, and machine learning. HLA typing covered class I and class II loci at four-digit resolution. In an earlier analysis of over 550 of the donors, high-throughput TCR beta sequencing was used to judge whether each TCR beta V gene segment behaved as functional or pseudogenic. A separate validation cohort of approximately 120 different subjects was used in addition to the approximately 700-subject first cohort. Roughly 310 gigabases of sequencing data and some 85 million unique TCR sequences were included in an early release covering around 600 HLA-typed donors.

Receptor amplification or capture employed the immunoSEQ multiplex PCR assay. A mixture of 60 forward primers for TCR Vbeta segments and 13 reverse primers for TCR Jbeta segments was used in the multiplex PCR. The CDR3 region of rearranged TCR beta genes was amplified from genomic DNA by a multiplex PCR assay. The amplified TCR beta libraries were sequenced on the Illumina HiSeq System as 87-base-pair reads. Per the original workflow: A later analysis counted about 80 million unique TCR beta chains across the 550 to 700 repertoires, and about 10 million of these chains were shared by at least two donors. Raw reads were error-corrected and collapsed into unique sequences with a nearest-neighbor algorithm that merged closely related sequences to remove PCR and sequencing errors. V, D and J gene segments were assigned by aligning CDR3 sequences to IMGT reference sequences. For a sequence to be retained, at least a six-nucleotide match to both a V gene segment and a J gene segment was required. A rearrangement counted as productive if the CDR3 had no stop codons and remained in frame with V and J, and every other rearrangement counted as non-productive. Following IMGT convention, CDR3 was defined as the stretch from the second conserved V-encoded cysteine up to the conserved J-encoded phenylalanine. The earlier analysis of 550 to 650 of the donors excluded any sequence lacking an unambiguous match to a single V gene segment. An earlier analysis of almost 600 of the donors classified V segments as functional when productive rearrangements were above 56.7% and as segregating when the standard deviation between donors was above 5%. To diagnose cytomegalovirus status from the catalog of TCR beta chain sequences, a statistical classification framework was built. A later analysis assigned V and J genes by comparing TCR nucleotide sequences with IMGT/GENE-DB human TR gene sequences. Using the TCRdist pipeline, a later analysis assigned CDR3 sequences along with most-parsimonious VDJ recombination scenarios. In a later analysis, each TCR beta chain was defined by its CDR3 amino acid sequence together with its V-gene family, and reads without a unique V-gene family were excluded. To address suspected cross-contamination and a sequencing artifact, a later analysis removed a few hundred highly shared, low-generation-probability nucleotide sequences. For each public chain, a later analysis derived a clonal expansion index from normalized ranks of inferred template counts within each repertoire. A later analysis computed generation probabilities with a VDJ recombination model fitted to out-of-frame rearrangements, and checked the results against IGoR. Hypergeometric tests were used in a later analysis to score TCR-TCR, TCR-HLA and TCR-CMV co-occurrence, with a repertoire-size bias correction applied to the TCR pairs. To estimate false discovery rates, a later analysis permuted the HLA or CMV assignments 20 times. In a later analysis, co-occurring TCRs were grouped using DBSCAN, with TCRdist sequence similarity added in when clustering inside HLA-allele-positive subsets. Co-occurrence clustering excluded repertoires with fewer than 30,000 or more than 120,000 public chains, plus five with anomalous nucleotide sharing. Here the immuneACCESS table is served through TCRdb, limited to in-frame sequences with V and J called. Missing clones are a known gap in these copies; in checked studies unresolved V genes cover under half, and the rest lacks a known reason. V, J and clone size derive from that table, while D and trimming were established from the DNA sequence. The sample table shows roughly 290,000 clones, and around 90% are seen once. The ten largest clones represent approximately 2% of the sample.

In total, more than 500 healthy bone marrow donors made up the cohort. Cohort members were all nominally healthy when sampled, although unrecorded immune exposures were likely present. The donor was CMV seronegative and was included in the group of under 450 seronegative cohort members. Each donor provided a peripheral blood sample, and peripheral blood mononuclear cells were used for TCR beta sequencing. The Qiagen DNeasy Blood Extraction Kit was used to extract genomic DNA from the blood cell samples. Study-level results and caveats: The sequencing pipeline was judged likely to have produced a cluster of highly shared sequence variants as a technical artifact. A further reported finding was that TCR beta sequences accurately predicted the HLA-A and HLA-B alleles for most subjects in the first cohort. At a false discovery rate of 0.05, a later analysis linked 16,951 TCR beta sequences to specific HLA alleles. In a later analysis, HLA-associated TCR beta chains were found to be more clonally expanded and to have lower generation probabilities than equally common non-associated chains. A later analysis reported that several top co-occurrence clusters appeared linked to parvovirus B19, influenza, CMV and Epstein-Barr virus. According to a later analysis, TCR association rates differed among HLA loci, with DRB1 alleles showing the most associated TCRs and HLA-C alleles showing the fewest. In a later genetic analysis, a missense DCLRE1C variant was associated with V-gene and J-gene trimming of TCR beta chains, and the association was replicated in an independent cohort. Presence/absence analyses assumed roughly uniform sequencing depth across donors, an assumption that may not hold. The authors suggested that the approach could potentially be generalized to other disease states and immunological phenotypes. Linkage disequilibrium might explain the correlated functional status among segregating V segments, but an unknown experimental factor could not be ruled out. CMV serostatus was the only immune exposure information available for the cohort. The classifier was reported to diagnose cytomegalovirus status with high specificity and sensitivity in both the original cohort and the validation cohort. Most CMV-associated TCR beta chains appeared to be HLA-restricted in a later analysis, and the HLA associations seemed to be driven largely by CMV exposure. Because some donors lacked HLA typing at each locus, the association tests relied only on the typed subset. In an earlier analysis of approximately 590 of the donors, most TCR beta V segments appeared in productive rearrangements about 87% or about 30% of the time, broadly matching IMGT annotations. In this cohort, only TCR beta chains were sequenced, and detectable features were limited by the absence of alpha or paired-chain data. A total of 150 to 200 TCR beta chains were listed by the study as associated with cytomegalovirus. Because counts were too low, 15 to 20 rarely observed V segments, including chromosome 9 orphons, were excluded from the earlier analysis of 587 of the donors. Compared with the approximately 600-donor mean, donors in an Asian-associated ancestry cluster had fewer N-insertions in productive TCRs, according to a later genetic analysis. Most TCR sequences were observed very rarely across donors, whereas some public TCRs were present in many individuals. When HLA alleles, especially DR and DQ, strongly co-occurred, TCR associations were difficult to assign to individual alleles. In vitro tests confirmed that a few of the cytomegalovirus-associated TCR beta chains recognize cytomegalovirus antigens.

The clonotype was recovered from a woman aged 18 to 35 in good health and CMV-seronegative. The sequenced sample was PBMCs.

The encoded CDR3 is CASSQHRDREYTEAFF. The nucleotide sequence reads as follows: TGTGCCAGCAGCCAACATAGGGACAGGGAATACACTGAAGCTTTCTTT. In this chain, TRBV7-3 is recombined with TRBJ1-1; TRBD1 agrees with 9 junctional bases. The CDR1 and CDR2 encoded by the germline V gene are SGHTA and FQGTGA. The CDR3, from cysteine to phenylalanine, totals 16 residues. The sequence is cut down to CDR3 DNA, 48 bases in frame from base 1. V has 5 bases trimmed and J has 3 bases trimmed; junction bases matching no gene number 10.